The subject of this entry is one T cell receptor beta chain. Its antigen has not been determined. No quality values exist for individual bases; no much larger clone is one base distant. The immunoSEQ Assay, which relies on bias-controlled multiplex PCR amplification of genomic DNA, was used to profile TCRbeta CDR3 regions. Per the authors' processing: To quantify the absolute abundance of each unique TCRbeta CDR3 region, the sequences were collapsed and filtered. Two models were used to test differential abundance: a binomial model (Fisher-equivalent) and a beta-binomial model that adds time-dependent variance fitted from healthy donors. Clones with fewer than 5 combined templates were excluded, and clones with Benjamini-Hochberg FDR below 0.01 were called differentially abundant. The form v = (b*log(k)+a)^2 was used to model beta-binomial variance as a function of total template count across the two samples. TCRdb's version of the immuneACCESS table is confined to in-frame rearrangements and falls short of the full clone set. An unresolved V gene accounts for under half of the shortfall where checked; the remainder is of unknown origin. V and J calls and clone size follow that table, whereas D and trimming were derived from the DNA. The sample table holds about 78,000 clones, of which around nine tenths were seen once. Around 20% of the sample is taken by the ten largest.

The data belong to a study of identifying expanded T cells in peripheral blood (dated by TCRdb to between 2018 and 2020). General notes on the study: Four technical replicates, made by sequencing separate aliquots from the same pool of genomic DNA, were compared pairwise. Overall study results and their limits: The binomial model flagged around 1.1 differentially abundant clones between technical replicates, compared with around 15 over about 2 weeks and approximately 19 over around 4 weeks. For all healthy donors, the variance in clone template counts between two-week samples rose significantly as total template count increased. The beta-binomial model significantly reduced the number of clones called differentially abundant and the false-positive rate across all healthy-donor time intervals. It was expected by the authors that biological variance in healthy repertoires might increase further over much longer intervals, such as months to years.

CDR1 and CDR2 (SGHRS, YFSETQ) derive from the germline V gene. Relative to germline, V is missing 2 bases and J is missing 0 bases, with 1 base of the junction outside any gene match. From its cysteine to its phenylalanine, the CDR3 spans 14 amino acids. Only the CDR3 portion is preserved as DNA: 42 bases, with reading frame beginning at the first base. During the collection period, no infections or other immune events were recorded for the healthy donors. To calibrate time-dependent variance in a beta-binomial model of T-cell clone differential abundance, blood repertoires from healthy donors were used as a training cohort. The training cohort comprised about ten healthy donors, 3 female and 7 male. An age range of roughly 25 to 65 years, with an average of about 45 years, was recorded for the donors. Whole blood, obtained from a commercial supplier, was collected from each healthy donor at three time points spaced two weeks apart. Genomic DNA was extracted from unsorted whole blood for immunosequencing.

The clonotype was recovered from a person between 18 and 75 years old in good health. The specimen sequenced was blood. The sequence links TRBV5-1 to TRBJ2-5; the central 7 bases match TRBD1. CDR3 protein: CASSLQGYQETQYF. DNA sequence: TGCGCCAGCAGCTTACAGGGGTACCAAGAGACCCAGTACTTC.